The 21 T cell receptor beta chains below come from one sample, sequenced in a study of T cell responses to AZD1222 COVID-19 vaccine. Sequencing used immunoSEQ multiplex PCR; TCRdb keeps in-frame clones, though not all of them. This table has 95,000 to 150,000 clones, 75% to 90% appearing once. The source material was peripheral blood, sampled on day 0 of AZD1222 vaccination. The origin of the receptors is an adult in good health.

The chain is built from TRBV13 and TRBJ2-2; TRBD1 matches at 9 bases. J was trimmed by 4 bases and V by 4 bases; bases with no gene match: 4. CDR3 length: 15 amino acids. The germline V gene has CDR1 PRHDT and CDR2 FYEKMQ (reference sequence). The CDR3 DNA reads TGTGCCAGCAGCTCTGGGGGACAGGGCACCGGGGAGCTGTTTTTT. This translates into CASSSGGQGTGELFF.

The V gene is TRBV28, the J gene TRBJ2-3; 10 bases map to TRBD2. CDR3 size: 15 residues. Germline V gene data show CDR1 as MDHEN and CDR2 as SYDVKM. V lost 2 bases and J lost 5; bases outside the gene matches: 4. Here the CDR3 reads CASSLRLAGEDTQYF. In nucleotides, the CDR3 is TGTGCCAGCAGTTTAAGGCTAGCGGGAGAAGATACGCAGTATTTT.

The chain employs TRBV19 and TRBJ2-3; D possibly uses TRBD1 or TRBD2 (5 bases each). V lost 1 base, J lost 2 bases, and 10 bases lay in between. Germline V gene sequence: CDR1 LNHDA, CDR2 SQIVND (reference sequence). The CDR3 runs to 15 residues. The CDR3 DNA reads as TGTGCCAGTAGTATAGCGGGGCGGGCCACAGATACGCAGTATTTT. This codes for CASSIAGRATDTQYF.

The rearrangement joins TRBV7-2 to TRBJ2-1, with D possibly being TRBD1 (5 bases). This CDR3 contains 11 residues. Germline-derived CDR1 and CDR2 are SGHTA and FQGNSA. Deletions cut 6 bases from V and 8 bases from J, with 8 bases between. CDR3 coding DNA: TGTGCCAGCAGACAGGAGTATGAGCAGTTCTTC. Its translation: CASRQEYEQFF.

The chain links TRBV29-1 to TRBJ2-3; D possibly uses TRBD1 or TRBD2 (5 bases each). Trimming removed 0 bases from V and 6 bases from J, with 19 bases in between. Per germline, CDR1 SQVTM and CDR2 ANQGSEA. The CDR3 has 16 amino acids. As DNA, the CDR3 is TGCAGCGTTGAAGAATTCGTGCAGGGTGGGGAGGATACGCAGTATTTT. This sequence encodes CSVEEFVQGGEDTQYF.

The rearrangement uses TRBV6-4 and TRBJ1-4; D not resolved. The length of the CDR3 is 14 residues. V was trimmed by 2 bases and J by 8 bases, leaving 12 bases between them. The V gene's germline CDR1 is MRHNA and CDR2 SNTAGT. CDR3 in amino acids: CASSDAQVREKLFF. CDR3 coding DNA: TGTGCCAGCAGTGACGCGCAGGTCAGGGAAAAACTGTTTTTT.

V is TRBV6-6 and J is TRBJ1-6; D gene unclear. The V gene lost 0 bases and the J gene lost 16 bases, with 13 bases spanning the gap. Germline loops: CDR1 MNHNY, CDR2 SVGAGI (reference sequence). There are 13 residues in the CDR3. The CDR3, as DNA: TGTGCCAGCAGTTACTCGGCAGGCCAGTCTCTCCACTTT. Translating gives CASSYSAGQSLHF.

The rearrangement joins TRBV4-3 to TRBJ1-1, with TRBD1 identical over 7 bases. The length of the CDR3 is 17 residues. The V and J ends lost 0 bases and 2 bases, in that order; junction bases with no gene match: 9. Looked up from germline, CDR1 is LGHNA and CDR2 is YSLEER. The CDR3 DNA follows: TGCGCCAGCAGCCAAGAGGTCTGGGACAGTGGCAACACTGAAGCTTTCTTT. Its translation: CASSQEVWDSGNTEAFF.

The chain carries TRBV2 and TRBJ2-1, with TRBD2 matching 8 bases. The junction had 9 bases not matched to a gene; V was cut back by 5 bases and J by 0 bases. The germline gives CDR1 SNHLY, CDR2 FYNNEI. The CDR3 is made up of 17 amino acids. In DNA form, the CDR3 reads TGTGCCAGCAGTAGCCCGGTAGCGGGATTCTCCTACAATGAGCAGTTCTTC. Its protein is CASSSPVAGFSYNEQFF.

This chain joins TRBV4-1 and TRBJ1-3, with D hard to call. Germline CDR1 reads MGHRA; CDR2 reads YSYEKL. V was trimmed by 4 bases and J by 4 bases, leaving 17 bases between them. The CDR3 is made up of 16 amino acids. The chain's CDR3 is CASSLPRSGSGNTIYF. The CDR3 nucleotides are TGCGCCAGCAGCCTCCCGAGGTCTGGGTCGGGAAACACCATATATTTT.

In DNA, the CDR3 is TGTGCCAGCAGACAACAGGGAGGAAACATTCAGTACTTC. This translates into CASRQQGGNIQYF. The rearrangement uses TRBV11-2 and TRBJ2-4; the D gene could be TRBD1 or TRBD2 (6 bases each). Germline-derived CDR1 and CDR2 are SGHAT and FQNNGV. The V end lost 6 bases, the J end lost 6 bases, and 12 bases lay between the germline ends. This CDR3 is built from 13 residues.

This clone was detected once. The V and J genes are TRBV7-2 and TRBJ2-5, with D perhaps matching TRBD2 (6 bases). V lost 3 bases, J lost 2 bases, and 7 bases lay in between. Germline V lookup: CDR1 SGHTA, CDR2 FQGNSA. The CDR3 has 13 amino acids. The CDR3 sequence is CASSFSGQETQYF. CDR3 sequence (DNA): TGTGCCAGCAGCTTCAGCGGGCAAGAGACCCAGTACTTC.

The chain combines TRBV3-1 (or the pseudogene TRBV3-2) with TRBJ2-7, with a weak D call TRBD2 (5 bases). This CDR3 comprises 12 residues. V lost 0 bases, J lost 7 bases, and 7 bases lay in between. CDR1 and CDR2 from the germline V gene are LGHDT and YNNKEL (reference sequence). This chain's CDR3 is CASSQETGEQYF. CDR3 in DNA: TGTGCCAGCAGCCAAGAGACGGGAGAGCAGTACTTC.

The chain links TRBV2 to TRBJ2-3; D is uncertain. This CDR3 has 16 amino acids. CDR1 and CDR2 from the germline V gene are SNHLY and FYNNEI. V gave up 6 bases and J gave up 3 bases, with 19 bases separating them. The CDR3, as DNA: TGTGCCAGCAGCCTAAGACCCACGAAAATAACAGATACGCAGTATTTT. As protein: CASSLRPTKITDTQYF.

The rearrangement uses TRBV27 and TRBJ2-1, with 12 bases lining up with TRBD2. This CDR3 spans 15 amino acids. Germline V lookup: CDR1 MNHEY, CDR2 SMNVEV (reference sequence). V dropped 4 bases and J dropped 10; count of bases not matched to a gene: 8. The CDR3 nucleotides are TGTGCCAGCAGTTATGGACTAGCGGGGTACGGGGAGCAGTTCTTC. Its translation: CASSYGLAGYGEQFF.

As for this clone: A read error may produce the germline difference seen at one junction end. J is TRBJ1-2 and V is TRBV6-2 or TRBV6-3, with D perhaps matching TRBD1 (6 bases). The germline V gene has CDR1 MNHEY and CDR2 SVGEGT. The length of the CDR3 is 12 residues. CDR3 DNA: TGTGCCAGCAGCGGAGCACAGGGCCAGGGGTACTTC. It encodes CASSGAQGQGYF.

V usage is TRBV5-1 and J usage is TRBJ2-1; 13 bases align to TRBD2. This CDR3 has 16 amino acids. The V gene end was trimmed by 5 bases and the J gene end by 10 bases; junction bases not matched to a gene: 12. CDR1 SGHRS and CDR2 YFSETQ come from the germline V gene. The chain's CDR3 is CASRFTSGGAGSEQFF. The CDR3 coding sequence is TGCGCCAGCAGATTCACTAGCGGGGGGGCTGGATCCGAGCAGTTCTTC.

The chain employs TRBV19 and TRBJ1-5; D gene ambiguous. Germline lookup yields CDR1 LNHDA and CDR2 SQIVND (reference sequence). The CDR3 is 15 amino acids. V was trimmed by 1 base and J by 0 bases, leaving 7 bases between them. The CDR3 DNA is TGTGCCAGTAGTATAGGGGCAGTTAGCAATCAGCCCCAGCATTTT. It translates to CASSIGAVSNQPQHF.

This rearrangement joins TRBV30 to TRBJ1-2; the D gene is possibly TRBD1 (5 bases). CDR3 length: 16 amino acids. CDR1 and CDR2 from the germline V gene are GTSNPN and SVGIG (reference sequence). V dropped 1 base and J dropped 0 bases, with 15 bases sitting between them. CDR3 DNA sequence: TGTGCCTGGAGTGCCACCGGGACGTCGGCTAACTATGGCTACACCTTC. This gives the protein CAWSATGTSANYGYTF.

This clone has a single count. This sequence joins TRBV5-1 and TRBJ2-1; TRBD2 matches 12 bases. CDR3 length equals 16 residues. V shed 3 bases and J 3 bases; nucleotides not matched to a gene: 4. CDR1 is SGHRS and CDR2 is YFSETQ in the germline V gene. The CDR3 spells CASSWGLAGHYNEQFF. DNA of the CDR3: TGCGCCAGCAGCTGGGGACTAGCGGGTCACTACAATGAGCAGTTCTTC.

J is TRBJ1-2 and V is TRBV29-1; perhaps TRBD1 as D (5 bases). Trimming cost V 4 bases and J 5 bases, with 17 bases left between them. The germline V gene has CDR1 SQVTM and CDR2 ANQGSEA. The CDR3 runs 14 residues. CDR3 nucleotides: TGCAGCGTTGTCCTCCGGGGGACGTATTATGGCTACACCTTC. Translating gives CSVVLRGTYYGYTF.